The T cell receptor (beta chain) described here comes from a study of T cells in Graves' hyperthyroidism and ophthalmopathy. Overall study: Sampling of peripheral blood happened at initial diagnosis, prior to any treatment.

The study excluded patients with uncontrolled infection, other autoimmune disease, pregnancy or lactation. Study-wide results and caveats: With a median lead of around 5.9 months before onset, the model predicted ophthalmopathy. A model built on 13 V-J features separated ophthalmopathy from stable hyperthyroidism.

Unmatched junction bases numbered 7, after V lost 1 base and J lost 7 bases. The germline V gene has CDR1 SGHVS and CDR2 FNYEAQ. The CDR3 consists of 15 residues. The CDR3 regions of TCR beta were amplified from RNA transcripts. HTBI primers were employed in a first-round RT-PCR of the TCR CDR3. TCRdb fed the multiplex PCR reads into MiXCR, producing one record per CDR3 protein. Here the sample spans hundreds of thousands of distinct CDR3 sequences, approximately 20% being singletons. This clonotype was seen only a few times. The antigen is undetermined. The sequenced sample was blood. The rearrangement links TRBV7-6 to TRBJ1-5; 7 bases are a match to TRBD1. The clonotype comes from a man between 35 and 55 years old with Graves' ophthalmopathy. The CDR3 here is CASSLEAGGQQPQHF. The CDR3 coding sequence is TGTGCCAGCAGCTTAGAGGCAGGGGGTCAGCAGCCCCAGCATTTT.